Listed below are T cell receptor beta chains from one sample, sequenced in a study of T cell responses to AZD1222 COVID-19 vaccine. Measured with immunoSEQ multiplex PCR; TCRdb has only the in-frame clones, and not every one. This sample has roughly 120,000 clones; more than 75% occur once, and the top ten carry roughly 1.1%. The sample in question was peripheral blood, obtained on day 0 of AZD1222 vaccination. All receptors derive from an adult in good health. Each CDR3 is given with its conserved first and last residue. The order of the fields is J gene, D gene, V gene, clone size, CDR3 protein, CDR3 DNA. A D gene is named only where the DNA matches it firmly. Part of the rows lack a size; the others show once, few, many or a class for expanded clones.

TRBJ1-2 . TRBV10-3 . CAISEVAEGGSYGYTF TGTGCCATCAGTGAGGTCGCTGAGGGGGGGAGCTATGGCTACACCTTC
TRBJ2-7 . TRBV2 . CASRHRDFAYEQYF TGTGCCAGCAGGCACCGGGACTTCGCCTACGAGCAGTACTTC
TRBJ1-6 TRBD1 TRBV19 few CASSNRGNNSPLHF TGTGCCAGTAGTAACAGGGGGAATAATTCACCCCTCCACTTT
TRBJ2-1 . TRBV12-3/TRBV12-4 . CASSLKVEQFF TGTGCCAGCAGTTTGAAGGTTGAGCAGTTCTTC
TRBJ2-7 . TRBV7-2 . CASSFDWSSYEQYF TGTGCCAGCAGCTTCGACTGGAGCTCCTACGAGCAGTACTTC
TRBJ1-1 . TRBV12-3/TRBV12-4 . CASSLWDNEAFF TGTGCCAGCAGTTTATGGGACAACGAAGCTTTCTTT
TRBJ1-2 . TRBV19 . CASSIVADYGYTF TGTGCCAGTAGTATCGTGGCAGACTATGGCTACACCTTC
TRBJ1-2 . TRBV29-1 . CSVGSGVYGYTF TGCAGCGTTGGTTCGGGGGTCTATGGCTACACCTTC
TRBJ2-2 . TRBV9 . CASSVATGTGELFF TGTGCCAGCAGCGTAGCTACGGGAACCGGGGAGCTGTTTTTT
TRBJ1-5 . TRBV19 . CASSSKRDQPQHF TGTGCCAGTAGTTCTAAGCGGGATCAGCCCCAGCATTTT
TRBJ1-4 . TRBV11-2 . CASSFGRVNEKLFF TGTGCCAGCAGCTTCGGCAGGGTTAATGAAAAACTGTTTTTT
TRBJ1-2 . TRBV7-2 . CASSSDNRLNYGYTF TGTGCCAGCAGCTCAGATAACAGGCTTAACTATGGCTACACCTTC
TRBJ2-1 TRBD2 TRBV3-1/TRBV3-2 . CASSPHSGGAFDEQFF TGTGCCAGCAGCCCTCATAGCGGGGGGGCTTTCGATGAGCAGTTCTTC
TRBJ1-1 . TRBV12-3/TRBV12-4 . CASSLEGPEAFF TGTGCCAGCAGTTTAGAGGGCCCTGAAGCTTTCTTT
TRBJ2-2 . TRBV20-1 . CSASPRPANTGELFF TGCAGTGCTAGTCCCAGGCCGGCGAACACCGGGGAGCTGTTTTTT
TRBJ2-2 . TRBV12-3/TRBV12-4 . CASSPASGELFF TGTGCCAGCAGTCCCGCCTCCGGGGAGCTGTTTTTT
TRBJ1-5 . TRBV15 . CATSRVNQPQHF TGTGCCACCAGCAGAGTTAATCAGCCCCAGCATTTT
TRBJ2-7 TRBD2 TRBV6-5 . CASHAGGGLYEQYF TGTGCCAGCCACGCGGGCGGGGGGTTATACGAGCAGTACTTC